A selection of T cell receptor beta chains follows, all from one sample in a study of blood T cell repertoires in COVID-19. The method was immunoSEQ multiplex PCR; TCRdb's version includes in-frame clones alone and lacks a portion of them. The sample includes over 120,000 clones, roughly 85% of them seen just once. Specimen: PBMCs or T cells enriched from blood (not recorded which). These receptors were taken from a man aged 50 to 59 who had recovered from COVID-19. The CDR3 runs from the conserved cysteine through the conserved F or W. The D gene is left open where the match is weak. A clone size is listed for some rows: how often the clone was seen (once, few, many), or a class if it is expanded.

d_call: .; j_call: TRBJ1-1; clone_size: .; v_call: TRBV7-9; cdr3_aa: CASSPTGNVAFF; cdr3_nt: TGTGCCAGCAGCCCCACGGGGAACGTGGCTTTCTTT
d_call: TRBD1; j_call: TRBJ2-1; clone_size: .; v_call: TRBV5-4; cdr3_aa: CASSVKGANEQFF; cdr3_nt: TGTGCCAGCAGCGTGAAGGGGGCGAATGAGCAGTTCTTC
d_call: TRBD1; j_call: TRBJ1-1; clone_size: .; v_call: TRBV9; cdr3_aa: CASSVITGGYTEAFF; cdr3_nt: TGTGCCAGCAGCGTTATTACAGGGGGCTACACTGAAGCTTTCTTT
d_call: .; j_call: TRBJ2-7; clone_size: .; v_call: TRBV4-3; cdr3_aa: CASSQDTASPYEQYF; cdr3_nt: TGCGCCAGCAGCCAAGATACGGCTAGTCCCTACGAGCAGTACTTC
d_call: TRBD1; j_call: TRBJ2-7; clone_size: .; v_call: TRBV6-1; cdr3_aa: CASSEWDSPAYEQYF; cdr3_nt: TGTGCCAGCAGTGAGTGGGACAGCCCAGCCTACGAGCAGTACTTC
d_call: TRBD1; j_call: TRBJ1-2; clone_size: .; v_call: TRBV7-2; cdr3_aa: CASSPRTGGYGYTF; cdr3_nt: TGTGCCAGCAGCCCACGGACAGGGGGATATGGCTACACCTTC
d_call: TRBD2; j_call: TRBJ2-1; clone_size: .; v_call: TRBV6-2/TRBV6-3; cdr3_aa: CASSYSGRVSSYNEQFF; cdr3_nt: TGTGCCAGCAGTTACTCGGGGAGGGTGAGCTCCTACAATGAGCAGTTCTTC
d_call: TRBD1; j_call: TRBJ1-4; clone_size: .; v_call: TRBV7-9; cdr3_aa: CASSQYRQGAEKLFF; cdr3_nt: TGTGCCAGCAGCCAATACAGACAGGGGGCGGAAAAACTGTTTTTT
d_call: TRBD1; j_call: TRBJ1-2; clone_size: .; v_call: TRBV5-4; cdr3_aa: CASSSGQGDYGYTF; cdr3_nt: TGTGCCAGCAGCTCCGGACAGGGAGACTATGGCTACACCTTC
d_call: .; j_call: TRBJ1-5; clone_size: .; v_call: TRBV6-5; cdr3_aa: CASKNQGRSNQPQHF; cdr3_nt: TGTGCCAGCAAGAATCAGGGGCGTAGCAATCAGCCCCAGCATTTT
d_call: TRBD1; j_call: TRBJ1-5; clone_size: .; v_call: TRBV28; cdr3_aa: CASVWQGVNQPQHF; cdr3_nt: TGTGCCAGCGTATGGCAGGGGGTCAATCAGCCCCAGCATTTT
d_call: .; j_call: TRBJ2-7; clone_size: once; v_call: TRBV7-9; cdr3_aa: CASSTVEGAGEQYF; cdr3_nt: TGTGCCAGCAGCACCGTCGAGGGGGCGGGAGAGCAGTACTTC
d_call: TRBD1; j_call: TRBJ1-2; clone_size: .; v_call: TRBV14; cdr3_aa: CASSQVQGADGYTF; cdr3_nt: TGTGCCAGCAGCCAAGTGCAGGGGGCAGATGGCTACACCTTC
d_call: .; j_call: TRBJ2-1; clone_size: .; v_call: TRBV13; cdr3_aa: CASSLLEARLLSYNEQFF; cdr3_nt: TGTGCCAGCAGCCTTCTCGAGGCGAGACTGCTCTCCTACAATGAGCAGTTCTTC
d_call: TRBD1; j_call: TRBJ2-1; clone_size: .; v_call: TRBV19; cdr3_aa: CASSIPGTAPFF; cdr3_nt: TGTGCCAGTAGTATACCCGGGACAGCTCCGTTCTTC
d_call: TRBD2; j_call: TRBJ2-1; clone_size: .; v_call: TRBV10-3; cdr3_aa: CAIGGSSYNEQFF; cdr3_nt: TGTGCCATCGGCGGGAGTAGCTACAATGAGCAGTTCTTC
d_call: TRBD2; j_call: TRBJ2-1; clone_size: .; v_call: TRBV28; cdr3_aa: CASIRGDYNEQFF; cdr3_nt: TGTGCCAGCATACGGGGGGACTACAATGAGCAGTTCTTC
d_call: .; j_call: TRBJ1-2; clone_size: .; v_call: TRBV28; cdr3_aa: CASSLPAFRTAAGYTF; cdr3_nt: TGTGCCAGCAGTTTACCTGCTTTTAGGACAGCTGCTGGCTACACCTTC
d_call: .; j_call: TRBJ1-2; clone_size: .; v_call: TRBV6-6; cdr3_aa: CASGNPPGGYTF; cdr3_nt: TGTGCCAGCGGGAATCCGCCGGGAGGCTACACCTTC
d_call: .; j_call: TRBJ1-1; clone_size: .; v_call: TRBV7-3; cdr3_aa: CASSQYSPPQAFF; cdr3_nt: TGTGCCAGCAGCCAATACTCACCCCCCCAAGCTTTCTTT
d_call: .; j_call: TRBJ2-5; clone_size: .; v_call: TRBV11-3; cdr3_aa: CASSRPGETQYF; cdr3_nt: TGTGCCAGCAGCCGACCGGGTGAGACCCAGTACTTC
d_call: .; j_call: TRBJ1-4; clone_size: .; v_call: TRBV9; cdr3_aa: CASSVSFNEKLFF; cdr3_nt: TGTGCCAGCAGCGTTAGTTTTAATGAAAAACTGTTTTTT
d_call: .; j_call: TRBJ1-2; clone_size: .; v_call: TRBV2; cdr3_aa: CASSEGQATYGYTF; cdr3_nt: TGTGCCAGCAGCGAAGGGCAGGCAACCTATGGCTACACCTTC
d_call: TRBD1; j_call: TRBJ2-7; clone_size: .; v_call: TRBV2; cdr3_aa: CASSSGQPYEQYF; cdr3_nt: TGTGCCAGCAGCTCGGGACAGCCCTACGAGCAGTACTTC
d_call: TRBD1; j_call: TRBJ1-5; clone_size: few; v_call: TRBV7-2; cdr3_aa: CASNPTGSGNQPQHF; cdr3_nt: TGTGCCAGCAACCCGACAGGGTCGGGTAATCAGCCCCAGCATTTT
d_call: .; j_call: TRBJ1-2; clone_size: .; v_call: TRBV18; cdr3_aa: CASLSSYGYTF; cdr3_nt: TGTGCCAGCTTATCCTCCTATGGCTACACCTTC
d_call: TRBD1; j_call: TRBJ1-4; clone_size: .; v_call: TRBV14; cdr3_aa: CASSQPGQGGEKLFF; cdr3_nt: TGTGCCAGCAGCCAACCGGGACAGGGTGGTGAAAAACTGTTTTTT
d_call: TRBD2; j_call: TRBJ2-4; clone_size: .; v_call: TRBV9; cdr3_aa: CASSAGTSGKRNIQYF; cdr3_nt: TGTGCCAGCAGCGCAGGGACTAGCGGGAAGAGAAACATTCAGTACTTC
d_call: .; j_call: TRBJ2-7; clone_size: few; v_call: TRBV27; cdr3_aa: CASIGLRPTYEQYF; cdr3_nt: TGTGCCAGCATCGGACTGCGTCCCACCTACGAGCAGTACTTC
d_call: TRBD1; j_call: TRBJ2-7; clone_size: once; v_call: TRBV5-1; cdr3_aa: CASSSRQGSSYEQYF; cdr3_nt: TGCGCCAGCAGCTCTAGACAGGGGAGCTCCTACGAGCAGTACTTC
d_call: TRBD2; j_call: TRBJ2-7; clone_size: .; v_call: TRBV27; cdr3_aa: CASSSSGKSYEQYF; cdr3_nt: TGTGCCAGCAGTTCCAGCGGGAAATCCTACGAGCAGTACTTC
d_call: .; j_call: TRBJ2-5; clone_size: .; v_call: TRBV19; cdr3_aa: CASSLTGTPTWKETQYF; cdr3_nt: TGTGCCAGTAGCTTAACCGGGACACCTACGTGGAAAGAGACCCAGTACTTC
d_call: TRBD1; j_call: TRBJ1-2; clone_size: few; v_call: TRBV11-2; cdr3_aa: CASSLGGTGYDNYGYTF; cdr3_nt: TGTGCCAGCAGCTTAGGCGGGACAGGATATGATAACTATGGCTACACCTTC
d_call: .; j_call: TRBJ2-2; clone_size: .; v_call: TRBV28; cdr3_aa: CASSERQGTNTGELFF; cdr3_nt: TGTGCCAGCAGTGAGAGGCAGGGAACGAACACCGGGGAGCTGTTTTTT
d_call: TRBD1; j_call: TRBJ1-2; clone_size: few; v_call: TRBV7-3; cdr3_aa: CASSLEGARGYTF; cdr3_nt: TGTGCCAGCAGCTTAGAGGGGGCCCGTGGCTACACCTTC
d_call: .; j_call: TRBJ1-2; clone_size: .; v_call: TRBV2; cdr3_aa: CASSESGRGYTF; cdr3_nt: TGTGCCAGCAGTGAATCAGGCCGTGGCTACACCTTC
d_call: TRBD2; j_call: TRBJ2-1; clone_size: .; v_call: TRBV5-1; cdr3_aa: CASRSSAGGPNEQFF; cdr3_nt: TGCGCCAGCAGATCGTCAGCGGGAGGGCCCAATGAGCAGTTCTTC
d_call: .; j_call: TRBJ2-2; clone_size: .; v_call: TRBV7-3; cdr3_aa: CASSLTTRGVNTGELFF; cdr3_nt: TGTGCCAGCAGCTTAACGACCAGGGGGGTTAACACCGGGGAGCTGTTTTTT
d_call: TRBD1; j_call: TRBJ2-2; clone_size: once; v_call: TRBV6-5; cdr3_aa: CASSEDRLNTGELFF; cdr3_nt: TGTGCCAGCAGCGAGGACAGGCTGAACACCGGGGAGCTGTTTTTT
d_call: TRBD2; j_call: TRBJ2-1; clone_size: .; v_call: TRBV13; cdr3_aa: CASSLGRLAGGFGNEQFF; cdr3_nt: TGTGCCAGCAGCTTAGGGAGACTAGCGGGAGGATTCGGCAATGAGCAGTTCTTC